This T cell receptor (beta chain) was identified in a study of blood T cell repertoires in COVID-19. The V gene's germline CDR1 is MNHEY and CDR2 SVGAGI. The V segment lost 0 bases and the J segment 5 bases; nucleotides outside the gene matches: 4. The length of the CDR3 is 15 residues. Here immunoSEQ multiplex PCR was the method, and the copy in TCRdb shows in-frame clones only, minus some. The table has under 100,000 clones, about 89% seen once. The genes are TRBV6-5 and TRBJ2-5, with 9 bases aligning to TRBD1. This sequence originates from a man over 45 with acute or convalescent COVID-19. Sequences were obtained from peripheral blood. CDR3 in amino acids: CASSYSRQGGETQYF. The CDR3 region has the DNA TGTGCCAGCAGTTACTCGAGACAGGGGGGGGAGACCCAGTACTTC.